This TCR beta chain was sequenced in a study of vaccination and CD4 T cells after COVID-19. Regarding this clonotype: Its antigen remains unidentified.

Documented treatment: roughly ten-day PBMC culture with coronavirus spike peptide pools or control peptides (ViraFEST assay). Researchers used the Oncomine TCR Beta short-read assay to sequence DNA from cultured CD4+ T cells. TCRdb reprocessed the PCR reads with MiXCR, giving one entry per CDR3 protein. The sample has about 13,000 distinct CDR3 sequences; roughly 44% are singletons. The TCR was taken from a human donor who had recovered from COVID-19. The sequencing sample was made of CD4+ T cells from blood, cultured in vitro.

CDR3 amino acids: CASSYRVAGGNEQFF. CDR3 bases: TGTGCCAGCAGTTACCGGGTAGCGGGAGGGAATGAGCAGTTCTTC. This rearrangement joins TRBV6-5 to TRBJ2-1; 11 nucleotides match TRBD2. This CDR3 is built from 15 residues. J lost 7 bases, V lost 2 bases, and 4 bases had no gene match. CDR1 is MNHEY, CDR2 SVGAGI, per germline.